These 29 T cell receptor beta chains originate from one sample sequenced in a study of regulatory T cells in long-lasting Graves disease. Library construction for TCR beta used iRepertoire HTBI primers and Arm-PCR of CDR3 regions. TCRdb fed the multiplex PCR reads into MiXCR, producing one record per CDR3 protein. Altogether around 400,000 distinct CDR3 sequences are present, roughly a sixth being singletons, with the ten largest covering approximately 21%. Noted time point: newly diagnosed GD, antithyroid drugs for less than 3 months. Extracted PBMC RNA gave rise to the TCR library. Here the sequenced sample was peripheral blood mononuclear cells (PBMCs), taken at new diagnosis, from a patient treated with antithyroid drugs. The origin of the receptors is a female donor with Graves disease.

This clonotype occurred many times. V usage is TRBV28 and J usage is TRBJ2-3; D is possibly TRBD1 (5 bases). With 3 bases removed from V and 3 bases from J, the gap between germline ends came to 16 bases. The CDR3 has 16 residues. The V gene's germline CDR1 is MDHEN and CDR2 SYDVKM. The CDR3 sequence: CASSLSSRGRTDTQYF. The CDR3 coding sequence is TGTGCCAGCAGTTTGTCTAGTAGGGGCAGAACAGATACGCAGTATTTT.

This clonotype was picked up one time. This chain connects TRBV12-3 or TRBV12-4 to TRBJ1-2, with 10 bases lining up with TRBD1. The CDR3 loop spans 16 amino acids. Trimming removed 3 bases from V and 4 bases from J; junction bases left unmatched: 8. CDR3 sequence (DNA): TGTGCCAGCAGTTTTGCGACAGGGGGCGCCGGCTATGGCTACACCTTC. Translation: CASSFATGGAGYGYTF.

This clonotype showed up many times. The chain joins TRBV10-1 to TRBJ1-4; a possible D gene is TRBD1 (5 bases). This CDR3 spans 15 amino acids. The germline V gene has CDR1 WNHNN and CDR2 SYGVQD (reference sequence). Trimming removed 0 bases from V and 3 bases from J, with 8 bases in between. The DNA for the CDR3 is TGCGCCAGCAGTGAGTCGGCGGGGGCTAATGAAAAACTGTTTTTT. It encodes CASSESAGANEKLFF.

This clonotype has at least ten counts. The rearrangement links TRBV27 to TRBJ2-5; maybe TRBD1 (7 bases). The CDR3 is made up of 15 amino acids. The ends were cut back, 5 bases at V and 4 bases at J, with 17 bases in the middle. The V gene's germline CDR1 is MNHEY and CDR2 SMNVEV (reference sequence). The CDR3 nucleotides are TGTGCCAGCAGTGCGACAGGAGGGGGCGGAGAGACCCAGTACTTC. Translated, it gives CASSATGGGGETQYF.

This clonotype was observed at least ten times. The chain employs TRBV2 and TRBJ1-2; unclear D gene. V was cut by 2 bases and J by 6 bases, with 13 bases left in between. Germline-derived CDR1 and CDR2 are SNHLY and FYNNEI. The CDR3 is 14 amino acids. The CDR3 DNA follows: TGTGCCAGCAGTGAAATGGTCAAGGGAAATGGCTACACCTTC. It specifies CASSEMVKGNGYTF.

This clonotype was counted many times. The chain is built from TRBV7-9 and TRBJ1-2, with TRBD1 identical over 7 bases. V lost 4 bases, J lost 2 bases, and 10 bases stayed unmatched. CDR1 is SEHNR and CDR2 is FQNEAQ in the germline V gene (reference sequence). The CDR3 is 16 amino acids. CDR3 DNA: TGTGCCAGCAGCTCCTCCCTCGAGGGACAGAACTATGGCTACACCTTC. Amino acid sequence: CASSSSLEGQNYGYTF.

There are many counts of this clonotype. The gene calls are TRBV5-8 and TRBJ2-1, with TRBD1 identical over 8 bases. The trim removed 5 bases at V and 2 bases at J, leaving 6 bases unmatched. CDR3 length equals 15 residues. From germline, CDR1 is SGHTS and CDR2 YDEGEE. The CDR3 sequence: CASSAGTGTYNEQFF. The CDR3 bases are TGTGCCAGCAGTGCCGGGACAGGTACCTACAATGAGCAGTTCTTC.

This clonotype was seen ten or more times. This rearrangement joins TRBV28 to TRBJ1-2, with 8 bases lining up with TRBD1. With V trimmed by 6 bases and J by 5 bases, 11 bases remained unmatched. Germline-derived CDR1 and CDR2 are MDHEN and SYDVKM. The CDR3 covers 15 residues. DNA for the CDR3: TGTGCCAGCAGCACTGGACAGGGAGCCCCATATGGCTACACCTTC. Its protein is CASSTGQGAPYGYTF.

The J gene is TRBJ2-3, the V gene TRBV2, with TRBD2 identical over 11 bases. Germline V gives CDR1 SNHLY, CDR2 FYNNEI. V lost 1 base and J lost 4; bases outside the gene matches: 4. This CDR3 contains 16 residues. The CDR3 loop reads CASSEGLAGRADTQYF. The CDR3 DNA reads TGTGCCAGCAGTGAAGGACTAGCGGGAAGGGCAGATACGCAGTATTTT.

In its sample, this clonotype was seen many times. The DNA for the CDR3 is TGTGCCAGCAGCGAAGGGCGGACTAGCGGGAGTAACGAGCAGTACTTC. It translates to CASSEGRTSGSNEQYF. V usage is TRBV13 and J usage is TRBJ2-7; 13 bases are a match to TRBD2. CDR1 PRHDT and CDR2 FYEKMQ come from the germline V gene (reference sequence). The V gene end was trimmed by 5 bases and the J gene end by 5 bases; junction bases not matched to a gene: 9. The CDR3 runs to 16 residues.

The J gene is TRBJ2-7, the V gene TRBV7-2, with 9 nucleotides matching TRBD2. The J segment lost 6 bases and the V segment lost 1 base, leaving 7 bases of the junction unmatched. This CDR3 spans 15 amino acids. Germline V gene sequence: CDR1 SGHTA, CDR2 FQGNSA. The CDR3 DNA reads TGTGCCAGCAGCTTAGAGGTCCGGCGGGAGGGCGAGCAGTACTTC. It translates to CASSLEVRREGEQYF. Full variable domain (missing parts from reference TRBV7-2 and TRBJ2-7): GAGVSQSPSNKVTEKGKDVELRCDPISGHTALYWYRQSLGQGLEFLIYFQGNSAPDKSGLPSDRFSAERTGGSVSTLTIQRTQQEDSAVYLCASSLEVRREGEQYFGPGTRLTVT.

Many counts were recorded for this clonotype. This chain joins TRBV28 and TRBJ1-5; TRBD1 aligns across 8 bases. Trimming cost V 7 bases and J 3 bases; bases outside gene matches: 8. Per germline, CDR1 MDHEN and CDR2 SYDVKM. The CDR3 totals 15 residues. The CDR3 sequence is CASILQGAPNQPQHF. In nucleotides, the CDR3 is TGTGCCAGCATTCTGCAGGGGGCACCCAATCAGCCCCAGCATTTT.

This clonotype has just a few counts. This sequence may be a read error, since a much larger clone differs from it by one base. The V and J genes are TRBV28 and TRBJ2-3; D is possibly TRBD1 (5 bases). The closer fit of TRBJ1-5 to the DNA end suggests the J call may be wrong. Germline CDR1 reads MDHEN; CDR2 reads SYDVKM. The length of the CDR3 is 16 residues. CDR3 in amino acids: CASSLRLGREADTQHF. For the CDR3, the DNA is TGTGCCAGCAGTTTAAGGTTGGGCAGGGAGGCAGATACGCAGCATTTT.

The V and J genes are TRBV14 and TRBJ1-6; TRBD1 agrees at 11 bases. This CDR3 is 15 amino acids long. Trimming cost V 1 base and J 9 bases; bases outside gene matches: 2. Germline lookup yields CDR1 SGHDN and CDR2 FVKESK. The CDR3 DNA is TGTGCCAGCAGCCAAGGGGGACAGGGGGTTTCACCCCTCCACTTT. Its protein is CASSQGGQGVSPLHF.

This clonotype was recorded at least ten times. This chain uses TRBV12-3 or TRBV12-4 with TRBJ1-1; D not resolved. The CDR3 covers 14 residues. V was clipped by 2 bases and J by 7 bases, with 14 bases between them. CDR3 region: CASSLMRRGSEAFF. CDR3 nucleotide sequence: TGTGCCAGCAGTTTAATGAGGCGGGGTAGTGAAGCTTTCTTT.

V is TRBV5-6 and J is TRBJ1-2, with a weak D call TRBD1 (5 bases). V was shortened by 2 bases and J by 1 base, with 15 bases between the two germline ends. Germline CDR1 reads SGHDT; CDR2 reads YYEEEE. The CDR3 sequence is 16 residues long. CDR3 DNA: TGTGCCAGCAGCTTTGGTACCAGGGCCTTTAACTATGGCTACACCTTC. This codes for CASSFGTRAFNYGYTF.

This clonotype was seen many times. The chain uses TRBV5-1 and TRBJ1-3; 8 bases match TRBD1. The germline CDR1 and CDR2 sequences are SGHRS and YFSETQ. This CDR3 spans 16 amino acids. The trim removed 4 bases at V and 5 bases at J, leaving 11 bases unmatched. The CDR3 loop is CASSETGTGIRNTIYF. CDR3 DNA sequence: TGCGCCAGCAGCGAGACCGGGACAGGAATCAGAAACACCATATATTTT.

This clonotype was counted ten times or more. The chain recombines TRBV5-1 with TRBJ2-5; D is unclear. Deletions cut 0 bases from V and 4 bases from J, with 7 bases between. Germline V gives CDR1 SGHRS, CDR2 YFSETQ. This CDR3 contains 13 residues. The DNA for the CDR3 is TGCGCCAGCAGCTTGGAGTTGATAGAGACCCAGTACTTC. Encoded protein: CASSLELIETQYF.

This clonotype was recorded a few times. The chain couples TRBV4-1 to TRBJ1-2; 8 nucleotides align to TRBD1. V lost 0 bases to trimming and J lost 4 bases; unmatched junction nucleotides: 13. Germline V gene sequence: CDR1 MGHRA, CDR2 YSYEKL. The CDR3 spans 18 residues. The chain's CDR3 is CASSQDWGDRYLLYGYTF. CDR3 bases: TGCGCCAGCAGCCAAGATTGGGGGGACAGGTACTTGCTCTATGGCTACACCTTC.

The rearrangement links TRBV11-2 to TRBJ1-1; the match to TRBD1 covers 8 bases. Losses at the gene ends were 5 bases for V and 0 bases for J; bases not matched to a gene: 8. The CDR3 spans 16 residues. In germline, CDR1 is SGHAT, CDR2 FQNNGV. CDR3 in DNA: TGTGCCAGCAGCCGACAGGGGTTAGGGATGAACACTGAAGCTTTCTTT. Protein sequence: CASSRQGLGMNTEAFF.

This clonotype has ten or more counts. V is TRBV30 and J is TRBJ2-1; tentative D call: TRBD2 (6 bases). The V and J ends lost 0 bases and 6 bases respectively, with 15 bases between them. CDR1 and CDR2 from the germline V gene are GTSNPN and SVGIG (reference sequence). The CDR3 totals 15 residues. In DNA form, the CDR3 reads TGTGCCTGGAGTGTGTCGGGAGTGCGGCGCAATGAGCAGTTCTTC. Amino acid sequence: CAWSVSGVRRNEQFF.

In its sample, this clonotype was seen many times. The chain carries TRBV30 and TRBJ2-7, with TRBD2 as a possible D gene (5 bases). There are 15 residues in the CDR3. V was shortened by 1 base and J by 5 bases, with 18 bases between the two germline ends. CDR1 and CDR2 (germline): GTSNPN, SVGIG (reference sequence). This chain's CDR3 is CAWSDEAGEGNEQYF. CDR3 DNA sequence: TGTGCCTGGAGTGACGAGGCAGGTGAGGGCAACGAGCAGTACTTC.

This clonotype was seen a handful of times. The chain joins TRBV15 to TRBJ1-5, with D unclear. Germline-derived CDR1 and CDR2 are LNHNV and YYDKDF (reference sequence). The CDR3 is made up of 14 amino acids. Trimming stripped 11 bases from V and 3 bases from J, with 17 bases between. The CDR3 DNA sequence: TGTGCCGTTAGCCTGGCGGGCCCCAATCAGCCCCAGCATTTT. Encoded protein: CAVSLAGPNQPQHF.

The chain links TRBV6-1 to TRBJ2-7; 7 bases align to TRBD1. CDR1 is MNHNS, CDR2 SASEGT, per germline. V was pared by 7 bases and J by 3 bases, with 9 bases of the junction left unmatched. The CDR3 has 14 residues. The CDR3, as DNA: TGTGCCAGCATGCCTCGGAACAGGGGCTACGAGCAGTACTTC. Translation: CASMPRNRGYEQYF.

This clonotype was counted ten times or more. The rearrangement uses TRBV12-3 or TRBV12-4 and TRBJ2-2, with TRBD2 identical over 12 bases. The CDR3 has 16 amino acids. Trimming removed 6 bases from V and 4 bases from J; junction bases left unmatched: 6. The CDR3 DNA is TGTGCCAGCAGCGGACTAGCGGGGTTCGGCACCGGGGAGCTGTTTTTT. Its protein is CASSGLAGFGTGELFF.

At least ten counts were recorded for this clonotype. DNA for the CDR3: TGTGCCAGCAGTTTTTGGCGGGAGCTACTGGGGTCTGAGCAGTTCTTC. This translates into CASSFWRELLGSEQFF. The chain uses TRBV28 and TRBJ2-1; 7 nucleotides line up with TRBD2. Per the germline V gene, CDR1 is MDHEN and CDR2 is SYDVKM. The CDR3 spans 16 residues. V shed 3 bases, J shed 9 bases, and the junction held 14 bases outside the gene matches.

This clonotype has a handful of counts. The chain carries TRBV5-4 and TRBJ2-1; 8 bases match TRBD2. The CDR3 spans 14 residues. The germline gives CDR1 SGHNT, CDR2 YYREEE (reference sequence). V trimming: 4 bases; J trimming: 6 bases; junction bases outside the gene matches: 6. This CDR3 reads CASSTPTSGNEQFF. CDR3 DNA: TGTGCCAGCAGCACCCCTACTAGCGGCAATGAGCAGTTCTTC.

The chain is built from TRBV6-2 or TRBV6-3 and TRBJ1-2, with TRBD1 identical over 7 bases. After removal of 5 bases from V and 7 bases from J, the junction contained 13 bases not matched to a gene. The CDR3 has 15 amino acids. Germline V CDR1 and CDR2: MNHEY, SVGEGT. CDR3 amino acids: CASSTVGWTGFGYTF. The CDR3 DNA reads TGTGCCAGCAGTACCGTGGGTTGGACAGGCTTTGGCTACACCTTC.

This clonotype was observed a handful of times. The chain has TRBV20-1 and TRBJ2-2; D may correspond to TRBD1 or TRBD2 (5 bases each). The germline V gene encodes CDR1 DFQATT and CDR2 SNEGSKA (reference sequence). The CDR3 is 15 residues long. DNA for the CDR3: TGCAGCGCCGCAGCCGGGACCCCTGGGACCGGGGAGCTGTTTTTT. Residues: CSAAAGTPGTGELFF.